The 17 T cell receptor beta chains below come from one sample, sequenced in a study of brain metastases from non-small cell lung cancer. TCRdb's table, derived via immunoSEQ multiplex PCR, lists solely in-frame clones and lacks some. The sample yields approximately 3,700 clones, about nine tenths seen once. Material: primary lung tumor tissue. These receptors all come from a donor at least 40 years old with non-small cell lung cancer.

The rearrangement joins TRBV11-2 to TRBJ1-1; TRBD1 is a possible D gene (5 bases). The ends were cut back, 5 bases at V and 1 base at J, with 14 bases in the middle. CDR1 and CDR2 from the germline V gene are SGHAT and FQNNGV. The CDR3 contains 15 residues. CDR3 residues: CASSRSGGGNTEAFF. CDR3 nucleotides: TGTGCCAGCAGCAGGAGCGGGGGAGGGAACACTGAAGCTTTCTTT.

The rearrangement links TRBV25-1 to TRBJ1-3; 8 nucleotides agree with TRBD1. The V gene end was trimmed by 6 bases and the J gene end by 2 bases; junction bases not matched to a gene: 3. The CDR3 has 14 amino acids. Looked up from germline, CDR1 is MGHDK and CDR2 is SYGVNS. The chain's CDR3 is CASRDRAAGNTIYF. The CDR3 DNA follows: TGTGCCAGCAGGGACAGGGCGGCTGGAAACACCATATATTTT.

V gene TRBV19 combines with J gene TRBJ1-1; D uncertain. The germline V and J ends were trimmed by 5 bases and 4 bases, with 14 bases remaining between them. Per germline, CDR1 LNHDA and CDR2 SQIVND (reference sequence). The CDR3 is 14 amino acids. The CDR3 is CASSPPAEPTEAFF. As DNA, the CDR3 is TGTGCCAGTAGTCCGCCTGCGGAGCCCACTGAAGCTTTCTTT.

The sample holds one count of this clone. This chain connects TRBV7-2 to TRBJ2-1, with 16 bases lining up with TRBD2. Germline trimming cut 5 bases from V and 10 bases from J; bases unmatched to any gene: 8. The germline gives CDR1 SGHTA, CDR2 FQGNSA. This CDR3 is built from 16 residues. CDR3 nucleotide sequence: TGTGCCAGCAGCCTAATCCCGGGACTAGCGGGGGGGGAGCAGTTCTTC. It codes for CASSLIPGLAGGEQFF.

The chain carries TRBV5-6 and TRBJ1-2; maybe TRBD1 (6 bases). Trimming removed 0 bases at V and 3 bases at J, with 6 bases between. Looked up from germline, CDR1 is SGHDT and CDR2 is YYEEEE. CDR3 size: 13 residues. The CDR3 DNA reads TGTGCCAGCAGCTTGGGGACAGACTATGGCTACACCTTC. Its translation is CASSLGTDYGYTF. Based on the CDR3 plus reference TRBV5-6 and TRBJ1-2, the full variable domain is DAGVTQSPTHLIKTRGQQVTLRCSPKSGHDTVSWYQQALGQGPQFIFQYYEEEERQRGNFPDRFSGHQFPNYSSELNVNALLLGDSALYLCASSLGTDYGYTFGSGTRLTVV.

This rearrangement joins TRBV27 to TRBJ1-1; D is ambiguous. Trimming took 0 bases from V and 4 from J, leaving 12 bases between them. The length of the CDR3 is 15 residues. The germline V gene encodes CDR1 MNHEY and CDR2 SMNVEV (reference sequence). The CDR3 nucleotides read TGTGCCAGCAGTTTATCGAGTATCGGAAGCACTGAAGCTTTCTTT. Protein: CASSLSSIGSTEAFF.

The J gene is TRBJ2-5, the V gene TRBV6-4; D tentatively reads TRBD1 or TRBD2 (5 bases each). This CDR3 is 15 amino acids long. Trimming pared 1 base from V and 0 bases from J, leaving 9 bases between. The germline V gene encodes CDR1 MRHNA and CDR2 SNTAGT. The CDR3 is CASSDLGDHQETQYF. As DNA, the CDR3 is TGTGCCAGCAGTGACTTAGGGGACCACCAAGAGACCCAGTACTTC.

The chain uses TRBV5-1 and TRBJ2-1, with D tentatively TRBD2 (6 bases). V was cut by 0 bases and J by 6 bases, with 10 bases left in between. Per germline, CDR1 SGHRS and CDR2 YFSETQ. CDR3 size: 14 residues. Here the CDR3 reads CASSLDLAFNEQFF. The DNA of the CDR3 is TGCGCCAGCAGCTTGGATCTAGCGTTCAATGAGCAGTTCTTC.

The chain recombines TRBV12-3 or TRBV12-4 with TRBJ2-7; D not resolved. V was trimmed by 8 bases and J by 2 bases, leaving 10 bases between them. The CDR3 is made up of 12 amino acids. This CDR3 is CASALFTYEQYF. In DNA form, the CDR3 reads TGTGCCAGCGCCCTGTTTACCTACGAGCAGTACTTC.

The chain couples TRBV3-1 (or the pseudogene TRBV3-2) to TRBJ2-5, with TRBD2 identical over 8 bases. Unmatched junction bases numbered 8, after V lost 0 bases and J lost 5 bases. The length of the CDR3 is 16 residues. CDR1 LGHDT and CDR2 YNNKEL come from the germline V gene (reference sequence). The CDR3 sequence: CASSQEGVASGETQYF. CDR3 coding DNA: TGTGCCAGCAGCCAAGAGGGGGTTGCTAGCGGGGAGACCCAGTACTTC.

The V gene is TRBV9, the J gene TRBJ1-2; 8 bases are a match to TRBD1. CDR1 SGDLS and CDR2 YYNGEE come from the germline V gene. This CDR3 contains 15 residues. The J segment lost 4 bases and the V segment lost 0 bases, leaving 5 bases of the junction unmatched. The DNA for the CDR3 is TGTGCCAGCAGCGTAGTGGGACAGGACTTCTATGGCTACACCTTC. Translating gives CASSVVGQDFYGYTF.

The chain links TRBV20-1 to TRBJ1-2; no definite D call. Germline V CDR1 and CDR2: DFQATT, SNEGSKA (reference sequence). Trimming stripped 0 bases from V and 8 bases from J, with 7 bases between. The CDR3 extends over 11 amino acids. The CDR3 bases are TGCAGTGCTAGAGAGTGGCCGGGCTACACCTTC. Amino acid sequence: CSAREWPGYTF.

V is TRBV5-1 and J is TRBJ1-1, with TRBD1 matching 10 bases. Trimming cost V 4 bases and J 7 bases; bases outside gene matches: 4. This CDR3 spans 13 amino acids. From germline, CDR1 is SGHRS and CDR2 YFSETQ. DNA of the CDR3: TGCGCCAGCAGCAGGGACAGGGGAGATGAAGCTTTCTTT. Translation gives CASSRDRGDEAFF. The variable domain in full, with the rest retrieved from reference TRBV5-1 and TRBJ1-1, is KAGVTQTPRYLIKTRGQQVTLSCSPISGHRSVSWYQQTPGQGLQFLFEYFSETQRNKGNFPGRFSGRQFSNSRSEMNVSTLELGDSALYLCASSRDRGDEAFFGQGTRLTVV.

About this clone itself: One base away lies a much larger clone, so this may be a sequencing read error. This sample also contains other DNA sequences that code for the same CDR3. The gene calls are TRBV5-4 and TRBJ1-1, with a possible D match to TRBD1 (5 bases). Germline V gives CDR1 SGHNT, CDR2 YYREEE (reference sequence). Trimming stripped 6 bases from V and 5 bases from J, with 14 bases between. The CDR3 is 13 residues long. The CDR3 bases are TGTGCCAGCACCCAGGGCAGGGAAACTGAAGCTTTCTTT. It is translated as CASTQGRETEAFF.

V and J are TRBV18 and TRBJ1-1; D is ambiguous. V lost 1 base and J 2 bases, leaving 11 bases between the germline ends. CDR3 length: 15 amino acids. The germline V gene encodes CDR1 KGHSH and CDR2 LQKENI. In nucleotides, the CDR3 is TGTGCCAGCTCACCACGGGGAGGCGTTAACACTGAAGCTTTCTTT. Its protein is CASSPRGGVNTEAFF.

About this clone: Other DNA sequences in the sample encode the same CDR3. The chain couples TRBV11-3 to TRBJ2-3, with TRBD1 as a possible D gene (5 bases). The CDR3 is 12 amino acids. Trimming removed 3 bases at V and 6 bases at J, with 7 bases between. Germline values: CDR1 SGHNT, CDR2 YENEEA. Written as DNA, the CDR3 is TGTGCCAGCAGCTTGCAGGGTGATACGCAGTATTTT. Translation: CASSLQGDTQYF.

The chain uses TRBV5-6 and TRBJ1-2; D is unresolved. CDR1 is SGHDT and CDR2 is YYEEEE in the germline V gene. Trimming removed 5 bases from V and 1 base from J, with 9 bases in between. This CDR3 contains 13 residues. Here the CDR3 reads CASRIQNNYGYTF. CDR3 nucleotides: TGTGCCAGCAGGATACAGAATAACTATGGCTACACCTTC. Combining the CDR3 with reference TRBV5-6 and TRBJ1-2 gives the whole variable domain DAGVTQSPTHLIKTRGQQVTLRCSPKSGHDTVSWYQQALGQGPQFIFQYYEEEERQRGNFPDRFSGHQFPNYSSELNVNALLLGDSALYLCASRIQNNYGYTFGSGTRLTVV.